These 14 T cell receptor beta chains originate from one sample sequenced in a study of cytomegalovirus exposure and HLA in healthy donors. The study ran its PCR with 60 Vbeta and 13 Jbeta primers. Only in-frame clones appear in the TCRdb table, and some are missing; sequencing was by immunoSEQ multiplex PCR. The repertoire holds 120,000 to 150,000 clones, with 76% as singletons. Material: PBMCs. The source is a man in his forties in good health and CMV-seronegative.

This chain links TRBV2 with TRBJ2-2; TRBD2 aligns across 7 bases. Unmatched junction bases numbered 4, after V lost 6 bases and J lost 0 bases. Germline V gives CDR1 SNHLY, CDR2 FYNNEI. This CDR3 spans 15 amino acids. CDR3 amino acids: CASSPSGANTGELFF. In nucleotides, the CDR3 is TGTGCCAGCAGCCCTAGCGGAGCGAACACCGGGGAGCTGTTTTTT.

The chain employs TRBV18 and TRBJ1-3; D possibly corresponds to TRBD1 (6 bases). The CDR3 is 19 residues long. The V gene's germline CDR1 is KGHSH and CDR2 LQKENI. With 3 bases removed from V and 2 bases from J, the gap between germline ends came to 23 bases. The CDR3 loop reads CASSPEPYRAHPTGNTIYF. CDR3 in DNA: TGTGCCAGCTCACCCGAGCCGTACAGGGCCCACCCCACTGGAAACACCATATATTTT.

This clone was counted once. The V call is TRBV7-3, the J call TRBJ2-3; TRBD2 is a possible D gene (7 bases). In germline, CDR1 is SGHTA, CDR2 FQGTGA. Trimming took 1 base from V and 5 from J, leaving 16 bases between them. The CDR3 sequence is 16 residues long. The CDR3 coding sequence is TGTGCCAGCAGCTTAATAGGGGGAGGGGGGGGAGATACGCAGTATTTT. This gives the protein CASSLIGGGGGDTQYF.

This clone has more than one count but fewer than ten. The chain carries TRBV7-3 and TRBJ1-1; tentative D call: TRBD1 (5 bases). CDR3 length equals 13 residues. Germline CDR1 reads SGHTA; CDR2 reads FQGTGA. V was pared by 1 base and J by 5 bases, with 8 bases between. The CDR3 sequence: CASSLIRGTEAFF. The CDR3 nucleotides read TGTGCCAGCAGCTTAATCCGGGGGACTGAAGCTTTCTTT.

The chain couples TRBV5-5 to TRBJ2-7; the D gene is possibly TRBD1 (6 bases). The CDR3 sequence is 15 residues long. Per germline, CDR1 SGHKS and CDR2 YYEKEE (reference sequence). V was pared by 2 bases and J by 1 base, with 13 bases between. CDR3 residues: CASSFGQPNSYEQYF. DNA of the CDR3: TGTGCCAGCAGCTTCGGACAGCCGAATTCCTACGAGCAGTACTTC. The full variable domain, with the rest looked up from reference TRBV5-5 and TRBJ2-7, is DAGVTQSPTHLIKTRGQQVTLRCSPISGHKSVSWYQQVLGQGPQFIFQYYEKEERGRGNFPDRFSARQFPNYSSELNVNALLLGDSALYLCASSFGQPNSYEQYFGPGTRLTVT.

This clone appeared once. CDR3 coding DNA: TGTGCCAGCAGCTTACCGGGACTAGCGGGAGTTGAGCAGTTCTTC. Translating it yields CASSLPGLAGVEQFF. The chain uses TRBV7-9 and TRBJ2-1; 14 bases map to TRBD2. CDR3 length equals 15 residues. Per the germline V gene, CDR1 is SEHNR and CDR2 is FQNEAQ (reference sequence). V was pared by 2 bases and J by 9 bases, with 3 bases of the junction left unmatched.

The chain combines TRBV7-9 with TRBJ2-1; 9 positions match TRBD1. With 1 base clipped from V and 3 bases from J, the junction kept 10 bases outside the gene matches. The germline V gene encodes CDR1 SEHNR and CDR2 FQNEAQ (reference sequence). This CDR3 has 18 residues. The DNA of the CDR3 is TGTGCCAGCAGCTTAGGTCGATTAGGGACAGGGAACTACAATGAGCAGTTCTTC. Protein: CASSLGRLGTGNYNEQFF. Combining the CDR3 with reference TRBV7-9 and TRBJ2-1 gives the whole variable domain DTGVSQNPRHKITKRGQNVTFRCDPISEHNRLYWYRQTLGQGPEFLTYFQNEAQLEKSRLLSDRFSAERPKGSFSTLEIQRTEQGDSAMYLCASSLGRLGTGNYNEQFFGPGTRLTVL.

The rearrangement links TRBV7-2 to TRBJ1-5; a weak D match, TRBD1 (5 bases). Trimming removed 4 bases from V and 2 bases from J, with 9 bases in between. The CDR3 is made up of 14 amino acids. Germline V gives CDR1 SGHTA, CDR2 FQGNSA. For the CDR3, the DNA is TGTGCCAGCAGCTCTTCGACAGGCAATCAGCCCCAGCATTTT. It encodes CASSSSTGNQPQHF. The variable domain in full, completed from reference TRBV7-2 and TRBJ1-5, reads GAGVSQSPSNKVTEKGKDVELRCDPISGHTALYWYRQSLGQGLEFLIYFQGNSAPDKSGLPSDRFSAERTGGSVSTLTIQRTQQEDSAVYLCASSSSTGNQPQHFGDGTRLSIL.

The J gene is TRBJ2-2, the V gene TRBV2; TRBD1 agrees at 9 bases. J gave up 4 bases and V 5 bases, and 2 bases lay outside the gene matches. This CDR3 region has 14 residues. Germline-derived CDR1 and CDR2 are SNHLY and FYNNEI. The DNA for the CDR3 is TGTGCCAGCAGTAAGGACAGGGGCACCGGGGAGCTGTTTTTT. It yields the protein CASSKDRGTGELFF.

The V call is TRBV5-6, the J call TRBJ2-1; 10 bases map to TRBD2. Germline-derived CDR1 and CDR2 are SGHDT and YYEEEE. V dropped 4 bases and J dropped 2; count of bases not matched to a gene: 15. CDR3 length: 19 residues. The CDR3 DNA is TGTGCCAGCAGCCCGTTAAGCCCTCTAGCGGGGGATGCCTACAATGAGCAGTTCTTC. This gives the protein CASSPLSPLAGDAYNEQFF.

The chain is built from TRBV6-6 and TRBJ2-5; maybe TRBD1 (6 bases). The CDR3 has 16 amino acids. Trimming removed 4 bases from V and 4 bases from J, with 19 bases in between. Germline CDR1 MNHNY, CDR2 SVGAGI (reference sequence). CDR3 loop: CASSSVTGPSGETQYF. The CDR3 DNA sequence: TGTGCCAGCAGTTCCGTGACAGGACCCTCAGGAGAGACCCAGTACTTC.

CDR3 nucleotides: TGTGCCAGCAGACCGGACAGGGTCGGGATTGAAAAACTGTTTTTT. This encodes CASRPDRVGIEKLFF. The chain employs TRBV2 and TRBJ1-4; TRBD1 aligns across 8 bases. CDR1 is SNHLY and CDR2 is FYNNEI in the germline V gene. The CDR3 sequence is 15 residues long. The junction had 10 bases not matched to a gene; V was cut back by 6 bases and J by 7 bases.

The chain combines TRBV12-5 with TRBJ1-1; 8 bases map to TRBD1. J lost 5 bases, V lost 1 base, and 6 bases had no gene match. This CDR3 has 15 residues. The germline V gene has CDR1 LGHNT and CDR2 FRNRAP. The CDR3 region is CASGLGTGSRTEAFF. CDR3 DNA: TGTGCTAGTGGTTTGGGGACAGGGAGTCGGACTGAAGCTTTCTTT.

This clone was seen only a few times. The chain carries TRBV30 and TRBJ2-7; D possibly corresponds to TRBD1 (6 bases). Trimming cost V 4 bases and J 5 bases, with 18 bases left between them. Germline assignment: CDR1 GTSNPN and CDR2 SVGIG (reference sequence). The CDR3 runs to 14 residues. CDR3 nucleotide sequence: TGTGCCTGGACAGGGGCCTCATTCGGACACGAGCAGTACTTC. It translates to CAWTGASFGHEQYF.